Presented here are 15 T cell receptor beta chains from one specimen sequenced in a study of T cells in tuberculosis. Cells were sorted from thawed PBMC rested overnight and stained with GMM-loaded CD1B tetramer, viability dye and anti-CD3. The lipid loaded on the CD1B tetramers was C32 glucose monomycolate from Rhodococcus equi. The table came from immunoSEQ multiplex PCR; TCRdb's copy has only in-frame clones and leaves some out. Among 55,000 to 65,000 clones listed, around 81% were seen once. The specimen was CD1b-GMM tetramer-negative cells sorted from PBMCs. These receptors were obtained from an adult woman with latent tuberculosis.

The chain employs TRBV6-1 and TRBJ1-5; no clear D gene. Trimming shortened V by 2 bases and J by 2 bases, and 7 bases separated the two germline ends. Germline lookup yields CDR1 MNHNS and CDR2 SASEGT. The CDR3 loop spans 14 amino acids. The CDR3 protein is CASSENSGNQPQHF. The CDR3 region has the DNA TGTGCCAGCAGTGAAAATAGTGGCAATCAGCCCCAGCATTTT.

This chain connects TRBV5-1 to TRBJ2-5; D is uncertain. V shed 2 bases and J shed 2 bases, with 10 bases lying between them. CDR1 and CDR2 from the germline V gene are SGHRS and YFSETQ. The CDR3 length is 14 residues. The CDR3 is CASSLMGVQETQYF. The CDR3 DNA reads TGCGCCAGCAGCTTAATGGGCGTGCAAGAGACCCAGTACTTC.

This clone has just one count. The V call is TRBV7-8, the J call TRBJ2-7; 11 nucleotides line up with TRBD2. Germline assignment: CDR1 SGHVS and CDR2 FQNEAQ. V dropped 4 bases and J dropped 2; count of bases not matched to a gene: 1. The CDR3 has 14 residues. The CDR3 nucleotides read TGTGCCAGCAGCTCACTAGCGGGAGCCTACGAGCAGTACTTC. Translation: CASSSLAGAYEQYF. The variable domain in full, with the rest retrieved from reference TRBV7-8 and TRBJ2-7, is GAGVSQSPRYKVAKRGQDVALRCDPISGHVSLFWYQQALGQGPEFLTYFQNEAQLDKSGLPSDRFFAERPEGSVSTLKIQRTQQEDSAVYLCASSSLAGAYEQYFGPGTRLTVT.

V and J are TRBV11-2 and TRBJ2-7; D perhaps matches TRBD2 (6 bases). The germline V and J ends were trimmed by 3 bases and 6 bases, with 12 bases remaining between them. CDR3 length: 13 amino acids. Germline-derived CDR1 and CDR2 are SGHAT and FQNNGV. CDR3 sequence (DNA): TGTGCCAGCAGCTTTAAGCCGGGACTCGAGCAGTACTTC. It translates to CASSFKPGLEQYF.

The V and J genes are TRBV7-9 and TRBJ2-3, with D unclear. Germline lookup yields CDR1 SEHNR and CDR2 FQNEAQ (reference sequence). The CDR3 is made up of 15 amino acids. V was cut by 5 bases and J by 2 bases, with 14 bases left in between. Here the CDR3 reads CASSLKTSLTDTQYF. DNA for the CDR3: TGTGCCAGCAGCCTAAAGACTTCTCTCACAGATACGCAGTATTTT.

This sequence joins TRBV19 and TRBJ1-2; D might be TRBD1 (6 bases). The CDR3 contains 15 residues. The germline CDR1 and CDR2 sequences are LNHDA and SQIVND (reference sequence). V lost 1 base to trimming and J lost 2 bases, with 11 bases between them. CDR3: CASSIVGQGNYGYTF. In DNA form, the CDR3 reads TGTGCCAGTAGTATAGTCGGGCAGGGGAACTATGGCTACACCTTC.

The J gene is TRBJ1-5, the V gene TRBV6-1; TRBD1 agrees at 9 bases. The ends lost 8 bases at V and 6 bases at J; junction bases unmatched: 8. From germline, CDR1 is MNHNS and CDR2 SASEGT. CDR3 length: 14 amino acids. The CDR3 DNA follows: TGTGCCAGCTGCAGGACAGGGGCCAGTCAGCCCCAGCATTTT. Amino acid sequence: CASCRTGASQPQHF.

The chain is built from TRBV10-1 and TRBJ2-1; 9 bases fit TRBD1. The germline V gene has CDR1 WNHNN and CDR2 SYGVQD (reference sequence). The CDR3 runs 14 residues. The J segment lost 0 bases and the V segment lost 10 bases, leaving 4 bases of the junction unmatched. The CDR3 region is CATGQGSSYNEQFF. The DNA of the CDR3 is TGCGCCACGGGACAGGGTAGCTCCTACAATGAGCAGTTCTTC.

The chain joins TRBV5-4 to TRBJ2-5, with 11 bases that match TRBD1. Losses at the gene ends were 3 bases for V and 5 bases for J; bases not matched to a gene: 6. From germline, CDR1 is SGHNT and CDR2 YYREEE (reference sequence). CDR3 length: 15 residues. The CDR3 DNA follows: TGTGCCAGCAGCTGGACAGGGGGCAGTGGGGAGACCCAGTACTTC. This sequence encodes CASSWTGGSGETQYF.

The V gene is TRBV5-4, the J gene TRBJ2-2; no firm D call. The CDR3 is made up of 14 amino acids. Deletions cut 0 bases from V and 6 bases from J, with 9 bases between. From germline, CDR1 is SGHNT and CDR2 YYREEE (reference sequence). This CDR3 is CASSLDSRPGELFF. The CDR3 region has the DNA TGTGCCAGCAGCTTGGATAGTCGTCCCGGGGAGCTGTTTTTT. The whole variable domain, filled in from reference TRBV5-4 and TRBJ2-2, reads ETGVTQSPTHLIKTRGQQVTLRCSSQSGHNTVSWYQQALGQGPQFIFQYYREEENGRGNFPPRFSGLQFPNYSSELNVNALELDDSALYLCASSLDSRPGELFFGEGSRLTVL.

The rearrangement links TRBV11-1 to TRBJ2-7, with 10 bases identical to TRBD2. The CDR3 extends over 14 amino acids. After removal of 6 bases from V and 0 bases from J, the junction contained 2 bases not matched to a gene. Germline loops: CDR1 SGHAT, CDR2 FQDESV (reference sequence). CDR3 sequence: CASRPSGGSYEQYF. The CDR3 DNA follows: TGTGCCAGCAGACCTAGCGGGGGCTCCTACGAGCAGTACTTC.

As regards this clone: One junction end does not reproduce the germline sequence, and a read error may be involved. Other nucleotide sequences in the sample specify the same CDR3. The CDR3 protein is CATSRVGFSYNSPLHF. In DNA, the CDR3 is TGTGCCACCAGCAGAGTCGGTTTCTCCTATAATTCCCCCCTCCACTTT. This chain links TRBV15 with TRBJ1-6; D ambiguous. In germline, CDR1 is LNHNV, CDR2 YYDKDF (reference sequence). The CDR3 runs 16 residues.

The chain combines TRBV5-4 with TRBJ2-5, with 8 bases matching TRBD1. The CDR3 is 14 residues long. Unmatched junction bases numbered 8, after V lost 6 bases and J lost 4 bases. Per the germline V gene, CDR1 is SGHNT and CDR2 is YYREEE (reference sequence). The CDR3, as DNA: TGTGCCAGCAACGGACAGGGAGGAGTAGAGACCCAGTACTTC. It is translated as CASNGQGGVETQYF.

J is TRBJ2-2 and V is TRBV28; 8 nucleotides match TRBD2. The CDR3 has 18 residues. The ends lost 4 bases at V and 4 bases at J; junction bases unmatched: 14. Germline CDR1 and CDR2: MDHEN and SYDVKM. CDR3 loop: CASSSGALRREATGELFF. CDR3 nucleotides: TGTGCCAGCAGTTCCGGGGCCCTCAGGCGGGAGGCCACCGGGGAGCTGTTTTTT.

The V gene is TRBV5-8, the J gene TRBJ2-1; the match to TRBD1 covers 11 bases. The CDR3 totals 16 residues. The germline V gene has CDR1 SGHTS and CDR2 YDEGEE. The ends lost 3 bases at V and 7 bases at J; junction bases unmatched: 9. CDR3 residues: CASSSPGQGGGNEQFF. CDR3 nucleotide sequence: TGTGCCAGCAGCTCCCCGGGACAGGGGGGTGGTAATGAGCAGTTCTTC.